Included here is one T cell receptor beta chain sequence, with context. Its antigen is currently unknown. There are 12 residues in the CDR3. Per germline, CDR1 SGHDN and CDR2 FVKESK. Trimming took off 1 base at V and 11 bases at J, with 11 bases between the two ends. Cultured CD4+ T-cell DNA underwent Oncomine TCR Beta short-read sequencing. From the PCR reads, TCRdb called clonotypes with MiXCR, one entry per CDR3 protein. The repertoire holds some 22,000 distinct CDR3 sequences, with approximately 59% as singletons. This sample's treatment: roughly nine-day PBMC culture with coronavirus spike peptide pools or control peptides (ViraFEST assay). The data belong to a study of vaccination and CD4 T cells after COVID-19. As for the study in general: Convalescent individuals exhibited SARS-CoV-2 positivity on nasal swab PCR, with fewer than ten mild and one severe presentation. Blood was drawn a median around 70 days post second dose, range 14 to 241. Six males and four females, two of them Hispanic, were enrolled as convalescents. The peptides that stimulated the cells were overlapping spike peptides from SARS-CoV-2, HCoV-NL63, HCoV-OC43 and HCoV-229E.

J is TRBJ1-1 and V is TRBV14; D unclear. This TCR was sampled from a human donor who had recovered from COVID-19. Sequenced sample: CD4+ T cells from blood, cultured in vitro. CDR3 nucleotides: TGTGCCAGCAGCCAAGTATTGTGGAAGGCTTTCTTT. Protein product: CASSQVLWKAFF.